This T cell receptor beta chain was recovered during a study of OX40 agonist ivuxolimab in advanced cancers. This clone was counted between two and nine times. What it recognizes is unknown. TCRdb keeps only in-frame clones here, not all; method: immunoSEQ multiplex PCR. This table has more than 80,000 clones, more than 75% appearing once. General observations from the study: Mean expanded clone counts were higher in CD8+ than CD4+ T cells.

The length of the CDR3 is 15 residues. V gave up 6 bases and J gave up 3 bases, with 16 bases separating them. Germline CDR1 is KGHSH and CDR2 is LQKENI. The clonotype originates from an adult with an advanced solid tumor such as melanoma, head and neck, liver or kidney cancer. Here the sequenced sample was CD4+ or CD8+ T cells sorted from blood, taken in a trial of the OX40 agonist ivuxolimab. The V call is TRBV18, the J call TRBJ2-3; D might be TRBD1 (5 bases). CDR3 in amino acids: CASSVSSRATDTQYF. CDR3 DNA sequence: TGTGCCAGCTCGGTTAGCTCCAGGGCGACAGATACGCAGTATTTT.